Presented here are 4 T cell receptor beta chains from one specimen sequenced in a study of shared clonotypes between healthy human individuals. TCRdb's table, derived via immunoSEQ multiplex PCR, lists solely in-frame clones and lacks some. The repertoire has a few million clones, approximately 93% of them found once; the top ten carry under 0.45%. The sample was naive CD4+ T cells from PBMCs. Subset meaning: CD45RA+ positively selected. The receptors were gathered from a man between 18 and 35 years old in good health. Some clones in this sample may be carry-over from other donors' samples.

The chain has TRBV9 and TRBJ2-5; the D gene is possibly TRBD1 (6 bases). The length of the CDR3 is 15 residues. Trimming took 2 bases from V and 5 from J, leaving 16 bases between them. The germline V gene has CDR1 SGDLS and CDR2 YYNGEE. CDR3 nucleotides: TGTGCCAGCAGCGTGAATAGTTGGGGGCAGGAGACCCAGTACTTC. Protein sequence: CASSVNSWGQETQYF.

The DNA of the CDR3 is TGTGCCAGCAGGCCTCCCGCCACCGGGGAGCTGTTTTTT. Translated: CASRPPATGELFF. The V gene is TRBV27, the J gene TRBJ2-2, with D unresolved. The germline V and J ends were trimmed by 6 bases and 4 bases, with 9 bases remaining between them. The length of the CDR3 is 13 residues. Germline V gives CDR1 MNHEY, CDR2 SMNVEV (reference sequence).

J is TRBJ1-1 and V is TRBV5-1; possible D gene TRBD1, 6 bases. The CDR3 is made up of 14 amino acids. V was pared by 0 bases and J by 5 bases, with 11 bases between. Germline V gene sequence: CDR1 SGHRS, CDR2 YFSETQ. The CDR3 DNA reads as TGCGCCAGCAGCTTGGTTGGGGGCTTAACTGAAGCTTTCTTT. Protein sequence: CASSLVGGLTEAFF.

The chain carries TRBV9 and TRBJ2-5, with D unresolved. Trimming took off 7 bases at V and 2 bases at J, with 21 bases between the two ends. Germline CDR1 and CDR2: SGDLS and YYNGEE. The CDR3 length is 16 residues. The CDR3 loop is CASSPHPGDNQETQYF. CDR3 bases: TGTGCCAGCTCCCCCCACCCCGGAGACAATCAAGAGACCCAGTACTTC.